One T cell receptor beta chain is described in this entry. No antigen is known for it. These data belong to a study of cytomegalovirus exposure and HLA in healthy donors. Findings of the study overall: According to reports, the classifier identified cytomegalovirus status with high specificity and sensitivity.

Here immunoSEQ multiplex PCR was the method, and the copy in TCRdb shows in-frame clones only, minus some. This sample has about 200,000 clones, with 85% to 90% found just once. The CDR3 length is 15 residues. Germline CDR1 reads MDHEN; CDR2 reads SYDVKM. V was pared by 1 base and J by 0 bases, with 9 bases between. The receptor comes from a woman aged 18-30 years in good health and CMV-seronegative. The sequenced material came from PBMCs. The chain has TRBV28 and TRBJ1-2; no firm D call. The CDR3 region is CASSLSGLANYGYTF. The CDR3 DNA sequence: TGTGCCAGCAGTTTATCCGGGTTAGCTAACTATGGCTACACCTTC.